This is a list of T cell receptor beta chains from one sample in a study of shared clonotypes between healthy human individuals. The repertoire was sequenced with immunoSEQ multiplex PCR; TCRdb's copy has only in-frame clones and lacks some. Of approximately 400,000 clones in the sample, about 97% were seen once. The sequencing input was memory CD8+ T cells sorted from blood. The receptors come from a man aged 25-45 years in good health. The conserved cysteine and the conserved F or W are not part of the CDR3 here. A D gene is named only where the DNA matches it firmly. Only part of the rows carry a size: once, few, many, or a class if the clone is expanded.

d_call clone_size v_call cdr3_aa
- - TRBV18 ASSPDRYSGYT
- - TRBV28 ASSLPGSSTDTQY
TRBD2 once TRBV27 ASRTGTSGTSSYNEQF
- - TRBV7-9 ASSRTSNTEAF
- - TRBV2 AKSLPGRTDTQY
- - TRBV27 ASRSWRDRTDTQY
- - TRBV11-1 ASSHRGGEYEQY
TRBD1 once TRBV6-5 ASSSLSGGNYGYT
- few TRBV15 ATSRDYQETQY
- - TRBV10-3 ATTSQGEGTEAF
- - TRBV9 ASSAGTFSTGELF
TRBD2 - TRBV27 ASSPQGTSGSQETQY
TRBD1 - TRBV10-3 AINGQVTDTQY
- - TRBV28 ASSPQGTPYNEQF
TRBD2 - TRBV9 ASSVGAGGRDNEQF
- once TRBV10-3 AISTGTQPQH
- - TRBV19 ASSTLWHNQPQH
- - TRBV6-1 ASSVPGRETQY